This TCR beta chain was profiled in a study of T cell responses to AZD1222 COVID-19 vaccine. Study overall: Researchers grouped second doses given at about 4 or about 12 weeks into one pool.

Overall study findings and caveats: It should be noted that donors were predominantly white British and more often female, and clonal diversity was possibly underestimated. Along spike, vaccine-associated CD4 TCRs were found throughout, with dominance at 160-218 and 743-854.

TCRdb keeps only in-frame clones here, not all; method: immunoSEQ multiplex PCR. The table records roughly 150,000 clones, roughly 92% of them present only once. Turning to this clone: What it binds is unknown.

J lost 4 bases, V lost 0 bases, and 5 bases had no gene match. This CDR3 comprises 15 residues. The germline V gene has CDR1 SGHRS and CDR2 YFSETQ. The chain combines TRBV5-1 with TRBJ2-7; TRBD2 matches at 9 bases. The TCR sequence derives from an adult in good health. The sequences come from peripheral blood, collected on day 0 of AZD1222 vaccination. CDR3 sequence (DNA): TGCGCCAGCAGCTTGGGTGCTAGCGGGAAATACGAGCAGTACTTC. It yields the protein CASSLGASGKYEQYF.